This entry lists 12 T cell receptor beta chains sequenced from one sample in a study of Ad26.COV2.S vaccination and SARS-CoV-2 variants. Some clones are missing from TCRdb's copy, which holds only in-frame ones; the method was immunoSEQ multiplex PCR. Altogether over 300,000 clones are present, roughly 85% being singletons, with the ten largest covering about 7.4%. Treatment noted: 19 received Ad26.COV2.S at low or high dose, single or two shots; 5 received placebo; per-sample allocation not given. Following the first vaccine or placebo injection, samples were taken on day 63. The source was peripheral blood, collected in a trial of Ad26.COV2.S vaccine versus placebo. The receptor set was obtained from a person between 18 and 65 years old who received the Ad26.COV2.S COVID-19 vaccine or a placebo.

This clone was found once. V and J are TRBV24-1 and TRBJ2-3, with D possibly being TRBD1 (5 bases). Germline V CDR1 and CDR2: KGHDR, SFDVKD. The CDR3 length is 16 residues. V dropped 1 base and J dropped 6 bases, with 16 bases sitting between them. This CDR3 reads CATSDLGDQGMDTQYF. The CDR3 coding sequence is TGTGCCACCAGTGATTTAGGGGATCAAGGGATGGATACGCAGTATTTT.

This rearrangement joins TRBV11-2 to TRBJ2-3, with D unresolved. The V gene's germline CDR1 is SGHAT and CDR2 FQNNGV. The ends were cut back, 3 bases at V and 2 bases at J, with 12 bases in the middle. The CDR3 sequence is 15 residues long. CDR3 sequence (DNA): TGTGCCAGCAGCTTTAGGTTGGGTCCCACAGATACGCAGTATTTT. This encodes CASSFRLGPTDTQYF.

The chain recombines TRBV12-3 or TRBV12-4 with TRBJ2-7, with TRBD1 as a possible D gene (5 bases). V was cut by 6 bases and J by 5 bases, with 8 bases left in between. There are 11 residues in the CDR3. The CDR3 DNA sequence: TGTGCCAGCAGCCAGGGTAACGAGCAGTACTTC. It codes for CASSQGNEQYF.

A word on this clone: Other DNA sequences in this specimen translate into the identical CDR3. The V gene is TRBV5-1, the J gene TRBJ2-3; no definite D call. Trimming took 1 base from V and 4 from J, leaving 4 bases between them. The CDR3 covers 12 residues. The germline V gene encodes CDR1 SGHRS and CDR2 YFSETQ. The CDR3 DNA reads as TGCGCCAGCAGCTTGTCCGCAGATACGCAGTATTTT. This gives the protein CASSLSADTQYF.

The chain employs TRBV9 and TRBJ1-1; a weak D match, TRBD1 (6 bases). From germline, CDR1 is SGDLS and CDR2 YYNGEE. The CDR3 length is 15 residues. Trimming cost V 0 bases and J 1 base, with 10 bases left between them. The CDR3 loop reads CASSVGGQANTEAFF. Written as DNA, the CDR3 is TGTGCCAGCAGCGTAGGGGGACAAGCGAACACTGAAGCTTTCTTT.

This clone was picked up a small number of times. The chain carries TRBV27 and TRBJ2-4; 7 nucleotides agree with TRBD2. This CDR3 region has 15 residues. Germline V lookup: CDR1 MNHEY, CDR2 SMNVEV (reference sequence). Unmatched junction bases numbered 3, after V lost 3 bases and J lost 1 base. The CDR3, as DNA: TGTGCCAGCAGTTTGAACGGGAGGGCCAAAAACATTCAGTACTTC. Translation gives CASSLNGRAKNIQYF.

This clone has only a few counts. The rearrangement joins TRBV18 to TRBJ2-7; D is possibly TRBD1 (6 bases). The germline gives CDR1 KGHSH, CDR2 LQKENI. This CDR3 region has 15 residues. Trimming removed 0 bases from V and 1 base from J, with 10 bases in between. This CDR3 is CASSPPVDRSYEQYF. The CDR3 DNA reads as TGTGCCAGCTCACCACCAGTCGACAGGTCCTACGAGCAGTACTTC.

Only one count was recorded for this clone. The V and J genes are TRBV21-1 and TRBJ1-4; TRBD1 reflects the table's D call only, with no check against the DNA. TRBV21-1 has pseudogene status. CDR3 length: 13 residues. The CDR3 DNA is TGTGCCAGCTCCAGGGATCAGGGGGAAAAACTGTTTTTT. Its translation is CASSRDQGEKLFF.

Only one count was recorded for this clone. The chain has TRBV18 and TRBJ1-1, with TRBD1 matching 8 bases. Trimming took 5 bases from V and 4 from J; bases not matched to a gene: 9. The CDR3 has 15 amino acids. Germline values: CDR1 KGHSH, CDR2 LQKENI. The CDR3 is CASSTQGALSTEAFF. The DNA for the CDR3 is TGTGCCAGCTCAACTCAGGGGGCGTTGAGCACTGAAGCTTTCTTT.

This chain links TRBV12-3 or TRBV12-4 with TRBJ1-1, with D maybe TRBD1 (6 bases). V was trimmed by 7 bases and J by 4 bases, leaving 13 bases between them. The CDR3 totals 13 residues. CDR3 bases: TGTGCCAGCAATGATAGAGGGGGCACTGAAGCTTTCTTT. Protein sequence: CASNDRGGTEAFF.

Written as DNA, the CDR3 is TGTGCCAGCAGTTACCCTCTCAGCGGGTCTAGCACAGATACGCAGTATTTT. It encodes CASSYPLSGSSTDTQYF. V gene TRBV6-2 or TRBV6-3 combines with J gene TRBJ2-3; weak D call: TRBD2 (6 bases). CDR1 and CDR2 (germline): MNHEY, SVGEGT. V was pared by 2 bases and J by 0 bases, with 15 bases between. The CDR3 has 17 amino acids.

This clone was seen a handful of times. This sequence joins TRBV29-1 and TRBJ2-2; D unclear. CDR3 length equals 11 residues. In germline, CDR1 is SQVTM, CDR2 ANQGSEA. The V and J ends lost 5 bases and 3 bases respectively, with 4 bases between them. The CDR3 DNA reads TGCAGCGTTTCTTACACCGGGGAGCTGTTTTTT. Its translation: CSVSYTGELFF.